This T cell receptor (beta chain) was identified in a study of T cell repertoires in cytomegalovirus infection. Study-wide context: Indications came from public TCR beta signatures; they pointed to CMV infection and to a matching HLA type.

Study observations and caveats: CMV-specific HLA-C-restricted TCR beta clonotypes dominated the ex vivo response.

CDR1 SGHVS and CDR2 FNYEAQ come from the germline V gene. This CDR3 is 13 amino acids long. TCRdb reanalysed the reads using MiXCR and keeps one entry per CDR3 protein. This table has some 680,000 distinct CDR3 sequences, 35% appearing once. Comment on this clonotype: Its matching antigen is unknown. At one boundary the junction diverges from the germline segment, which might be a read error.

This TCR derives from a human donor in good health (CMV status not recorded). Some clones in this sample may be carry-over from other donors' samples. This chain joins TRBV7-6 and TRBJ1-5; D gene uncertain. Input material: PBMCs. CDR3: CASSLDLNLPQHF. The CDR3 coding sequence is TGTGCCAGCAGCCTGGACCTGAATCTGCCCCAGCATTTT.